This T cell receptor beta chain was recovered during a study of PD-1 blockade in mismatch repair-deficient tumors. Germline values: CDR1 LNHDA, CDR2 SQIVND (reference sequence). V trimming: 5 bases; J trimming: 2 bases; junction bases outside the gene matches: 7. This CDR3 region has 15 residues. Generated by immunoSEQ multiplex PCR, the TCRdb table keeps only in-frame clones and is missing some. The sample shows about 49,000 clones, 77% of them seen only once. The gene calls are TRBV19 and TRBJ2-7; 9 nucleotides match TRBD1. Sequencing was performed on PBMCs, taken before pembrolizumab treatment. The clonotype comes from an adult with mismatch repair-deficient cancer. In DNA, the CDR3 is TGTGCCAGTAGTGCCGGACAGGGGCTCGCCTACGAGCAGTACTTC. Its translation is CASSAGQGLAYEQYF.